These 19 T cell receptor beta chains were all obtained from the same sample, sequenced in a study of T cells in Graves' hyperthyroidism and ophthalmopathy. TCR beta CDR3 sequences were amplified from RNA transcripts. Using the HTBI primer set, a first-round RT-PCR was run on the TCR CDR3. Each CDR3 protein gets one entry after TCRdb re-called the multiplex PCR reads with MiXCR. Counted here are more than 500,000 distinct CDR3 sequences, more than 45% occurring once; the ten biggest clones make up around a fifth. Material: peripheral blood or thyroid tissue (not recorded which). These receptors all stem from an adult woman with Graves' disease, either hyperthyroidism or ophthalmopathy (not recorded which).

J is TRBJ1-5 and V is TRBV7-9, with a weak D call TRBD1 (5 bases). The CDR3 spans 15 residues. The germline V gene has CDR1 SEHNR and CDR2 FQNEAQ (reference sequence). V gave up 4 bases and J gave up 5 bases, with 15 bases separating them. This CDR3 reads CASSSLGTEDQPQHF. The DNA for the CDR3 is TGTGCCAGCAGCTCCCTCGGGACTGAGGATCAGCCCCAGCATTTT.

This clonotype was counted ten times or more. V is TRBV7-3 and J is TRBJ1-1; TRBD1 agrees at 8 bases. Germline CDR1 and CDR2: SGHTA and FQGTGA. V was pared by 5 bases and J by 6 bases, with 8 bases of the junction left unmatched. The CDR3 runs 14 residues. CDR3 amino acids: CASSPDRDGAEAFF. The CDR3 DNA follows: TGTGCCAGCAGCCCGGACAGGGACGGCGCTGAAGCTTTCTTT.

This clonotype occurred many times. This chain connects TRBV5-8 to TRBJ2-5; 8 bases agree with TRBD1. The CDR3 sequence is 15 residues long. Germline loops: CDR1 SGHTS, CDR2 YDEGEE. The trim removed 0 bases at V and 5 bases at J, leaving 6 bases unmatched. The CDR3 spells CASSLGTTGEETQYF. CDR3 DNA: TGTGCCAGCAGCTTGGGAACGACAGGGGAGGAGACCCAGTACTTC.

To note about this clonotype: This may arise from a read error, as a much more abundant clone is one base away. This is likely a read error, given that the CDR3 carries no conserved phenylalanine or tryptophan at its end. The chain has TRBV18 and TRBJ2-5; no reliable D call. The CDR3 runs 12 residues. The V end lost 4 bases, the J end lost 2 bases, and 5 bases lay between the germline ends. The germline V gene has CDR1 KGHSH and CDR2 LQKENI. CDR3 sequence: CASSQRQETQYV. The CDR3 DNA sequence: TGTGCCAGCTCACAGCGACAAGAGACCCAGTACGTC.

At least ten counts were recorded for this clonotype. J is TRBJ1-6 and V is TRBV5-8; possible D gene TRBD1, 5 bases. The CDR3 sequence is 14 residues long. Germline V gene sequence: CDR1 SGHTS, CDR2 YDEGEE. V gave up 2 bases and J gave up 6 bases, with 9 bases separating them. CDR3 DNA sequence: TGTGCCAGCAGCTTCGGGGGATTTAATTCACCCCTCCACTTT. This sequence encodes CASSFGGFNSPLHF. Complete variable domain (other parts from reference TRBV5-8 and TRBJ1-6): EAGVTQSPTHLIKTRGQQATLRCSPISGHTSVYWYQQALGLGLQFLLWYDEGEERNRGNFPPRFSGRQFPNYSSELNVNALELEDSALYLCASSFGGFNSPLHFGNGTRLTVT.

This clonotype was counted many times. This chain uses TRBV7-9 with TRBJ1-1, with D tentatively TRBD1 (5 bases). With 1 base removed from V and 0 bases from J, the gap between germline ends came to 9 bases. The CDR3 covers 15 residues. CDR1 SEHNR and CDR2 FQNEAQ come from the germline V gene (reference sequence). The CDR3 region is CASSLDRLMNTEAFF. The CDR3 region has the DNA TGTGCCAGCAGCTTAGACAGGTTGATGAACACTGAAGCTTTCTTT.

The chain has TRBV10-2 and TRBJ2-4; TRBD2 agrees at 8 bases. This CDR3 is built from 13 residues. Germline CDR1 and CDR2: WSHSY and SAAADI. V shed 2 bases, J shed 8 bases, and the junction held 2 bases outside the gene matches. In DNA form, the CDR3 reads TGCGCCAGCAGTGAGGGCGGGAGGTACATTCAGTACTTC. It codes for CASSEGGRYIQYF.

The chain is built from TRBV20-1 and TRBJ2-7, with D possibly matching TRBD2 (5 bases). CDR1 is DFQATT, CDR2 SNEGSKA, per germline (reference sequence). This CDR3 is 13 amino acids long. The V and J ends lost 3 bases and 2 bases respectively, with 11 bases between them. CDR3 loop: CSASTSMAYEQYF. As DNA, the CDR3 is TGCAGTGCTAGTACTAGTATGGCCTACGAGCAGTACTTC.

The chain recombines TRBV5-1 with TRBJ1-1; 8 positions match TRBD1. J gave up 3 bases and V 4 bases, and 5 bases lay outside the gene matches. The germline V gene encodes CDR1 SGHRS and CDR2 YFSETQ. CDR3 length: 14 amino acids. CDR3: CASSHQGADTEAFF. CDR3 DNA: TGCGCCAGCAGCCACCAGGGGGCCGACACTGAAGCTTTCTTT.

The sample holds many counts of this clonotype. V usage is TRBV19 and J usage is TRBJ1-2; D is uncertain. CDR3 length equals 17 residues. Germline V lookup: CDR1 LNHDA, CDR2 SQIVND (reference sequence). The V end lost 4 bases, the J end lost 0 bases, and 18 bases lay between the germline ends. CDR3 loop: CASSRGKAADSNYGYTF. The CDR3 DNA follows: TGTGCCAGTAGTAGAGGGAAGGCAGCAGATTCTAACTATGGCTACACCTTC. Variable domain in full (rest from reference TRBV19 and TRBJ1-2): DGGITQSPKYLFRKEGQNVTLSCEQNLNHDAMYWYRQDPGQGLRLIYYSQIVNDFQKGDIAEGYSVSREKKESFPLTVTSAQKNPTAFYLCASSRGKAADSNYGYTFGSGTRLTVV.

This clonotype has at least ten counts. The CDR3 sequence is CSARDLRETQYF. The CDR3 DNA follows: TGCAGTGCTAGAGATCTTAGGGAGACCCAGTACTTC. J is TRBJ2-5 and V is TRBV20-1; D is ambiguous. Per germline, CDR1 DFQATT and CDR2 SNEGSKA (reference sequence). Trimming took off 0 bases at V and 5 bases at J, with 7 bases between the two ends. The CDR3 is 12 residues long.

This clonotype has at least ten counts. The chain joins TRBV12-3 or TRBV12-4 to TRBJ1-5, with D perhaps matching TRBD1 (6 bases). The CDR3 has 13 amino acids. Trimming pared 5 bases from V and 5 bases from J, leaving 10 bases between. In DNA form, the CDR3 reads TGTGCCAGCAGTACAGGGAGTCATCAGCCCCAGCATTTT. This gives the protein CASSTGSHQPQHF.

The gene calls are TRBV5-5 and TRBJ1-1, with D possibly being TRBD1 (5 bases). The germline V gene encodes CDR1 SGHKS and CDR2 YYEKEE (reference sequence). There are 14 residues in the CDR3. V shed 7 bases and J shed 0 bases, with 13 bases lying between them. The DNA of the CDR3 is TGTGCCAGCTCCGGGACGACAGTGAACACTGAAGCTTTCTTT. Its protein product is CASSGTTVNTEAFF.

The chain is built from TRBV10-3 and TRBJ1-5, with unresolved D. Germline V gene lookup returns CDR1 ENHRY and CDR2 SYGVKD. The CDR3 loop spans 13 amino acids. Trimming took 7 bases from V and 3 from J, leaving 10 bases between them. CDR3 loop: CAINTGDNQPQHF. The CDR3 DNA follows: TGTGCCATCAATACGGGAGACAATCAGCCCCAGCATTTT.

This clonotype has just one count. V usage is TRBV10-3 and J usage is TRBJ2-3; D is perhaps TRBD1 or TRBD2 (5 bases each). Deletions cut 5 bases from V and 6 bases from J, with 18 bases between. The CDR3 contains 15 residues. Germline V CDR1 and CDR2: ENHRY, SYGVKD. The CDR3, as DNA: TGTGCCATCAGTCCCCGGGACCCACGTTCGGATACGCAGTATTTT. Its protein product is CAISPRDPRSDTQYF.

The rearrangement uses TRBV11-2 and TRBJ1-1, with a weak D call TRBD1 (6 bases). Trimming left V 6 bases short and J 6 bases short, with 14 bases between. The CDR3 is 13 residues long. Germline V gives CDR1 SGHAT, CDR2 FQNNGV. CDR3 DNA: TGTGCCAGCAGAAAGGGGGGTATGGCTGAAGCTTTCTTT. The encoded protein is CASRKGGMAEAFF.

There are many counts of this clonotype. The CDR3 loop reads CATSTGGSSYNSPLHF. CDR3 DNA: TGTGCCACCAGCACCGGGGGGAGCTCCTATAATTCACCCCTCCACTTT. The chain recombines TRBV15 with TRBJ1-6, with D perhaps matching TRBD1 (5 bases). V lost 4 bases and J lost 0, with 10 bases in between. This CDR3 is built from 16 residues. Germline CDR1 LNHNV, CDR2 YYDKDF (reference sequence).

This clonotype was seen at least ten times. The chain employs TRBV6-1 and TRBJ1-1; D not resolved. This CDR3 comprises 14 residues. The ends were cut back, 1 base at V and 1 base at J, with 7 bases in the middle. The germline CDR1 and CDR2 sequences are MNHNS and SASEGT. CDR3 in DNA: TGTGCCAGCAGTGAAGTGGTGGGGAACACTGAAGCTTTCTTT. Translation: CASSEVVGNTEAFF.

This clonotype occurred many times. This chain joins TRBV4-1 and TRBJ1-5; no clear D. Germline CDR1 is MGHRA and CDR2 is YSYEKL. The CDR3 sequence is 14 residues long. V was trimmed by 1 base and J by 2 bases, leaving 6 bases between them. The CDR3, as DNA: TGCGCCAGCAGCCAAGCCCGGGGCAATCAGCCCCAGCATTTT. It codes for CASSQARGNQPQHF.